This T cell receptor (beta chain) was profiled in a study of human T cells and chemical hapten exposure. Notes on the study in general: With regard to DPC sensitization, TCRs above 1 in 1000 frequency did not change.

Germline CDR1 SGDLS, CDR2 YYNGEE. This CDR3 region has 16 residues. V lost 1 base and J lost 0, with 8 bases in between. The time point here: patch test 3, about 24 weeks after DPC sensitization. The sample's treatment: therapeutic diphenylcyclopropenone sensitization with weekly scalp DPC. The starting material, unfractionated whole blood, was used for total RNA extraction. TCRdb reanalysed the RACE reads using MiXCR and keeps one entry per CDR3 protein. The sample gives tens of thousands of distinct CDR3 sequences, 9.9% of which show up once; over 15% is in the top ten. This clonotype came up a few times. Its antigen is currently unknown.

The source of this sequence is a woman aged 40 to 55 with alopecia areata. Some clones in this sample may be carry-over from other donors' samples. The genes are TRBV9 and TRBJ1-6; D is ambiguous. The sample here was whole blood, taken in connection with sensitization to the hapten diphenylcyclopropenone (DPC). CDR3 sequence reads: CASSVSRSSYNSPLHF. CDR3 coding DNA: TGTGCCAGCAGCGTATCCCGGAGCTCCTATAATTCACCCCTCCACTTT. Based on the CDR3 plus reference TRBV9 and TRBJ1-6, the full variable domain is DSGVTQTPKHLITATGQRVTLRCSPRSGDLSVYWYQQSLDQGLQFLIQYYNGEERAKGNILERFSAQQFPDLHSELNLSSLELGDSALYFCASSVSRSSYNSPLHFGNGTRLTVT.